This entry concerns a single TCR beta chain. Its specificity is not known. The data belong to a study of CD8 T cells in Susac syndrome. Study-level results: A relatively small number of individuals underwent TCR sequencing and HLA analysis.

Random hexamers were used to reverse transcribe the RNA input (about 0.5 to 1 ug). The authors amplified TCR beta CDR3 across 54 Vbeta and 13 Jbeta using immunoSEQ multiplex PCR. TCRdb reprocessed the immunoSEQ multiplex PCR reads via MiXCR and lists one record per CDR3 protein. This table has some 95,000 distinct CDR3 sequences, approximately 92% appearing once. The CDR3 runs 14 residues. The germline V gene has CDR1 SQVTM and CDR2 ANQGSEA. With 7 bases removed from V and 7 bases from J, the gap between germline ends came to 19 bases. Negative isolation yielded CD4+ and CD8+ T cells, and FACS enriched TEMRA cells.

This TCR derives from a human donor in good health. This chain joins TRBV29-1 and TRBJ1-4; TRBD1 is a possible D gene (6 bases). The sample taken for sequencing was CD8+ T cells from PBMCs. CDR3 protein: CSAYVGGAFEKLFF. The DNA of the CDR3 is TGCAGCGCCTACGTAGGGGGGGCTTTTGAAAAACTGTTTTTT.